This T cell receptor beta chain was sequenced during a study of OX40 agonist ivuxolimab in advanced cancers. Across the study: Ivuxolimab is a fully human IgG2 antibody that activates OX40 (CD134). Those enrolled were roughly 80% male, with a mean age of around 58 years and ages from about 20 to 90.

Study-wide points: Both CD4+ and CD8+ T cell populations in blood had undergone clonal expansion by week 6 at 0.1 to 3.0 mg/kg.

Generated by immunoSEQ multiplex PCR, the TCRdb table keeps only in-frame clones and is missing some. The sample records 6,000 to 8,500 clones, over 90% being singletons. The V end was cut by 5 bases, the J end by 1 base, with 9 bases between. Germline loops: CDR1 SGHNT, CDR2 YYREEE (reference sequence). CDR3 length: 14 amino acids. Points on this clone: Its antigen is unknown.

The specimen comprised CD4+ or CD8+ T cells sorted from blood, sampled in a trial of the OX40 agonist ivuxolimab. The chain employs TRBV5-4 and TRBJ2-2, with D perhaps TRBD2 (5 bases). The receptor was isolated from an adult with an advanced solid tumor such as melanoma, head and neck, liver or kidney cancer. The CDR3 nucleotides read TGTGCCAGCAGAGGTCGGGGGAACACCGGGGAGCTGTTTTTT. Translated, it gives CASRGRGNTGELFF. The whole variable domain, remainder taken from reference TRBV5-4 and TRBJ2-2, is ETGVTQSPTHLIKTRGQQVTLRCSSQSGHNTVSWYQQALGQGPQFIFQYYREEENGRGNFPPRFSGLQFPNYSSELNVNALELDDSALYLCASRGRGNTGELFFGEGSRLTVL.